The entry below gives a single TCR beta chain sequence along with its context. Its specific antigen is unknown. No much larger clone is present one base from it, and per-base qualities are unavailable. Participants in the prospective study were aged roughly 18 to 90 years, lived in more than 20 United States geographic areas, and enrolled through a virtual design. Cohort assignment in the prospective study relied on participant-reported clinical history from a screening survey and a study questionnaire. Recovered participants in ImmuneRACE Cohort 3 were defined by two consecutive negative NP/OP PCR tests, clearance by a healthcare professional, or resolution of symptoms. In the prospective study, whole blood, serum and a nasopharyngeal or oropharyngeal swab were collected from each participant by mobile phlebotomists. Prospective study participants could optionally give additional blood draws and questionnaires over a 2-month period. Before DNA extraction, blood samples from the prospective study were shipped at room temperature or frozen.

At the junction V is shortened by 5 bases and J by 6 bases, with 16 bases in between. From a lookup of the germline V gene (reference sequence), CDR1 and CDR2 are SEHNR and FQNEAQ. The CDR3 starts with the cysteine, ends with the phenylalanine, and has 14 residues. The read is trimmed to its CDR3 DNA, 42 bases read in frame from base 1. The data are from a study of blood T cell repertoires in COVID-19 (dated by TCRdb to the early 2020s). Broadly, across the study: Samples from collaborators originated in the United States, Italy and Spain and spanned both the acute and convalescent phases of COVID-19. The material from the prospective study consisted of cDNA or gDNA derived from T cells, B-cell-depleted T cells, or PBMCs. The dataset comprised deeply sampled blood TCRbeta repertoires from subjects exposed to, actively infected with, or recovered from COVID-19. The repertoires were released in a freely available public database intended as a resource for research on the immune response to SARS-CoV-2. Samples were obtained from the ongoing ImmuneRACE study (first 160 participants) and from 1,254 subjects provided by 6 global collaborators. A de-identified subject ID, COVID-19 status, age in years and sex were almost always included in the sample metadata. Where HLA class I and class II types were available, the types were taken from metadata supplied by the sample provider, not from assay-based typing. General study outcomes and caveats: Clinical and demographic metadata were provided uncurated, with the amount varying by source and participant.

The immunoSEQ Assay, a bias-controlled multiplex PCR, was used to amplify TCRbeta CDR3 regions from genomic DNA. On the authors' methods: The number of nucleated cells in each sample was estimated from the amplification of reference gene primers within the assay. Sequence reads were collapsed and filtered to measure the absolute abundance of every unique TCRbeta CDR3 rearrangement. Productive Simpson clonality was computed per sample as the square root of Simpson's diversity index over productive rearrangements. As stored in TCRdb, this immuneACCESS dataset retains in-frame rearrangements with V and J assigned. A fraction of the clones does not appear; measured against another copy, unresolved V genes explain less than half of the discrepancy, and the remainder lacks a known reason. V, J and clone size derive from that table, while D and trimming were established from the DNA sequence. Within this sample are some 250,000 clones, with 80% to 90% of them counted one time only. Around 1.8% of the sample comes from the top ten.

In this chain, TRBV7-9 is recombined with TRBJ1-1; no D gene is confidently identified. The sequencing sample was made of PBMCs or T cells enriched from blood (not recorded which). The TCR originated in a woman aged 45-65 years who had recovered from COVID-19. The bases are TGTGCCAGCAGCCTTCTCCGGGGAGGACCTGAAGCTTTCTTT. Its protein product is CASSLLRGGPEAFF.